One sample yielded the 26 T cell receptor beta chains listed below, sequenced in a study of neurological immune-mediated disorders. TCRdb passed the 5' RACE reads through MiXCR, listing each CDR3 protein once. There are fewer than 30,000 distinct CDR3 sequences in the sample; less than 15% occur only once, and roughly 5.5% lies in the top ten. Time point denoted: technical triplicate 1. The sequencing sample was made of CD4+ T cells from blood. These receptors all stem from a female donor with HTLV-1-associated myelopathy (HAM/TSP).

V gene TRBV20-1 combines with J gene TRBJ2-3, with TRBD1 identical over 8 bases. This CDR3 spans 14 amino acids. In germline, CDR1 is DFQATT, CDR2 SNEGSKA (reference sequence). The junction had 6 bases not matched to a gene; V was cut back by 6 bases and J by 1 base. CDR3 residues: CSALGGQGTDTQYF. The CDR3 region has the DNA TGCAGTGCCCTAGGGGGACAGGGCACAGATACGCAGTATTTT.

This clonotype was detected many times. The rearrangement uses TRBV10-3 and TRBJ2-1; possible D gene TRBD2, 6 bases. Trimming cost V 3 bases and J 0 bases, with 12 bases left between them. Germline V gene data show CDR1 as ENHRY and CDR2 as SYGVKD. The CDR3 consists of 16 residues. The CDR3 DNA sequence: TGTGCCATCAGTGACGACTCGACTAGCTCCTACAATGAGCAGTTCTTC. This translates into CAISDDSTSSYNEQFF.

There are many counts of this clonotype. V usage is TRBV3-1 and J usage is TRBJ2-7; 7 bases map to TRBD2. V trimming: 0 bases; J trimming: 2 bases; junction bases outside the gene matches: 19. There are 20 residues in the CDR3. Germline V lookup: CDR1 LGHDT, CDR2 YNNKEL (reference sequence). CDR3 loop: CASSQDHFLQRDQPTYEQYF. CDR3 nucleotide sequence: TGTGCCAGCAGCCAAGATCATTTTCTTCAGCGGGACCAGCCCACCTACGAGCAGTACTTC.

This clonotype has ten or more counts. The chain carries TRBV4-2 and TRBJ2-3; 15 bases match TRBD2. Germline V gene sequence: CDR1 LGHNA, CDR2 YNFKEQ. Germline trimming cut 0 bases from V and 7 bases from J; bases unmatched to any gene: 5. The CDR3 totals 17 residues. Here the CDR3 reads CASSQEGLAGGLNTQYF. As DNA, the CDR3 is TGTGCCAGCAGCCAAGAGGGACTAGCGGGAGGTTTAAATACGCAGTATTTT.

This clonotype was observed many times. DNA of the CDR3: TGCAGTGCCCCCCGAGCGGGGGGGCAGAACGAGCAGTACTTC. It yields the protein CSAPRAGGQNEQYF. The chain carries TRBV20-1 and TRBJ2-7, with TRBD2 matching 10 bases. The CDR3 has 14 amino acids. V lost 6 bases and J lost 5; bases outside the gene matches: 10. Looked up from germline, CDR1 is DFQATT and CDR2 is SNEGSKA (reference sequence).

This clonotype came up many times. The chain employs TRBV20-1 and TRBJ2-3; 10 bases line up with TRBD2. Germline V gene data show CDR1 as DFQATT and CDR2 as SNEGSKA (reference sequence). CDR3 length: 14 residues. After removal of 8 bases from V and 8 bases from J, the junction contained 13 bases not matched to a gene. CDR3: CSTRASGSFGTQYF. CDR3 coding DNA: TGCAGTACCAGAGCTAGCGGGAGTTTCGGTACGCAGTATTTT.

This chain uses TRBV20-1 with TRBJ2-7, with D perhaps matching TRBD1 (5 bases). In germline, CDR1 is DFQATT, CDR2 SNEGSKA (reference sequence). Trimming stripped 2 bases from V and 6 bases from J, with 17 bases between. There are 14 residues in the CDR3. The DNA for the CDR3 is TGCAGTGCTAGACCAGGGAATAGCCCCCTCGAGCAGTACTTC. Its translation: CSARPGNSPLEQYF.

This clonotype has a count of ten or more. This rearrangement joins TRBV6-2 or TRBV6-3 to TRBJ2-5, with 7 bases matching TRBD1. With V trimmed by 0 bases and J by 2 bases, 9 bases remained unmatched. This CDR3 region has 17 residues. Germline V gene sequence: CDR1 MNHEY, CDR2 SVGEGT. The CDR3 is CASSYSGTDGVQETQYF. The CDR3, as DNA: TGTGCCAGCAGTTACTCTGGGACAGACGGGGTTCAAGAGACCCAGTACTTC.

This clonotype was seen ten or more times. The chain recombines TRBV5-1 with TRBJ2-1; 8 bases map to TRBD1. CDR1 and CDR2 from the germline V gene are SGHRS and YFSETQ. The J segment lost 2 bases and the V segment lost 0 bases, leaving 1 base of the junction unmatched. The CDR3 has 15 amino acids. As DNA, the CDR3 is TGCGCCAGCAGCTTGGAGGGACAGGCCTACAATGAGCAGTTCTTC. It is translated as CASSLEGQAYNEQFF.

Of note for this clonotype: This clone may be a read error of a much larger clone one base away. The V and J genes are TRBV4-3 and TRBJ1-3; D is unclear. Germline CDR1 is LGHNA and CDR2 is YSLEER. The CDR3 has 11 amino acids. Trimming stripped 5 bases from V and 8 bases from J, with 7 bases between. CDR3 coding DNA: TGCGCCAGCAGCACGGGGTACACCATATATTTT. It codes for CASSTGYTIYF.

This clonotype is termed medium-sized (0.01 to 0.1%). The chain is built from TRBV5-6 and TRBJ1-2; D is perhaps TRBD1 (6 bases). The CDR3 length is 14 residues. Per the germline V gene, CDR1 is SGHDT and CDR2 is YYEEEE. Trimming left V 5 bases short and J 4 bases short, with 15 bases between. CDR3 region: CASRNKGGAYGYTF. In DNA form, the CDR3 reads TGTGCCAGCAGGAATAAGGGGGGCGCCTATGGCTACACCTTC. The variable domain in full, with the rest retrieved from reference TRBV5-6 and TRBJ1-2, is DAGVTQSPTHLIKTRGQQVTLRCSPKSGHDTVSWYQQALGQGPQFIFQYYEEEERQRGNFPDRFSGHQFPNYSSELNVNALLLGDSALYLCASRNKGGAYGYTFGSGTRLTVV.

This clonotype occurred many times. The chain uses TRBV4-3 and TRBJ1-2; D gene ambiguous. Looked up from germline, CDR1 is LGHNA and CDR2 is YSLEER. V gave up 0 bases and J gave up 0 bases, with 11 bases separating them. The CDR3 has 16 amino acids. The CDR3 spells CASSQDKGGTNYGYTF. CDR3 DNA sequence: TGCGCCAGCAGCCAAGATAAGGGAGGGACTAACTATGGCTACACCTTC.

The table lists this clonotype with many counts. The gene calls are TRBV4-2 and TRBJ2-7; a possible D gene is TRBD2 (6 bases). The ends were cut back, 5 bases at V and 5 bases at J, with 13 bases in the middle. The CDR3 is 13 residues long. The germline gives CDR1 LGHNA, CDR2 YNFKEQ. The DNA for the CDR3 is TGTGCCAGCAGCAATTATTGGGAGGACGAGCAGTACTTC. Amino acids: CASSNYWEDEQYF.

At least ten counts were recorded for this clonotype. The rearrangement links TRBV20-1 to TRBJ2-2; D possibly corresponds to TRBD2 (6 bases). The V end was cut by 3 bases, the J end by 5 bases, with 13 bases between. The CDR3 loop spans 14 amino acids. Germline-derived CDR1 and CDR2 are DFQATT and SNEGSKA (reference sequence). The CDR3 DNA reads TGCAGTGCTAGTTCGGCGGGACCGACCGGGGAGCTGTTTTTT. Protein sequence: CSASSAGPTGELFF.

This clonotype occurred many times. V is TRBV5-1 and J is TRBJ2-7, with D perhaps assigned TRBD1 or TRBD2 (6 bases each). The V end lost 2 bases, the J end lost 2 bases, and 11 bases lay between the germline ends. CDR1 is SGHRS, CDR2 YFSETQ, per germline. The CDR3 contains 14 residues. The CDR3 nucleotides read TGCGCCAGCAGCTTCCCGGGGGCCACCTACGAGCAGTACTTC. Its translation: CASSFPGATYEQYF. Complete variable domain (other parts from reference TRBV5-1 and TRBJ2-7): KAGVTQTPRYLIKTRGQQVTLSCSPISGHRSVSWYQQTPGQGLQFLFEYFSETQRNKGNFPGRFSGRQFSNSRSEMNVSTLELGDSALYLCASSFPGATYEQYFGPGTRLTVT.

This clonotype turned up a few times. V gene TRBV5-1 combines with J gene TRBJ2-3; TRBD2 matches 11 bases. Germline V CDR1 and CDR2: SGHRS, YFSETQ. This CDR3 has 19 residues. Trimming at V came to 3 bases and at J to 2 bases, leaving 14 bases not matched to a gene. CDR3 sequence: CASSSPGLAAPLITDTQYF. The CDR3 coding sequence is TGCGCCAGCAGCTCACCGGGACTAGCGGCCCCCTTAATCACAGATACGCAGTATTTT.

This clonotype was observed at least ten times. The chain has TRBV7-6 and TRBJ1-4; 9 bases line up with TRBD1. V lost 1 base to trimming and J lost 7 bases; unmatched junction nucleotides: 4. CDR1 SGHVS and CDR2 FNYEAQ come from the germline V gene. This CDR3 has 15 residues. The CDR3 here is CASSLGYRGREKLFF. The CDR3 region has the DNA TGTGCCAGCAGCTTAGGGTACAGGGGGCGTGAAAAACTGTTTTTT.

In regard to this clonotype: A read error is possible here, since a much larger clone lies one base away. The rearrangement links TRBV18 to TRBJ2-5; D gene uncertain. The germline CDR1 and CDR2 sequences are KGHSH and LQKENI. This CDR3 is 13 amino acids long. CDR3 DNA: TGTGCCAACTCACCGGGCCTTCAAGAGACCCAGTACTTC. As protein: CANSPGLQETQYF.

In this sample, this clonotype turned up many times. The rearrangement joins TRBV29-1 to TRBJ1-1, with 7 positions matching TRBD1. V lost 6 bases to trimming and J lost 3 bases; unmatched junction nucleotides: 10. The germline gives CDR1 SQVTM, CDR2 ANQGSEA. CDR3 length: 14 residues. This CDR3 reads CSVGTGTAYTEAFF. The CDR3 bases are TGCAGCGTGGGGACCGGGACAGCCTACACTGAAGCTTTCTTT.

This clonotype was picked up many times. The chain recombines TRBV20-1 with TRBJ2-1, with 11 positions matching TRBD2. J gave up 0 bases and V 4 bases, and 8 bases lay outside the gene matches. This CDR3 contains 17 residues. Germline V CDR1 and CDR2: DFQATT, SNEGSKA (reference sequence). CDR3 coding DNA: TGCAGTGCTATTTCGCATAGCGGGGGGGCCTCCTACAATGAGCAGTTCTTC. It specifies CSAISHSGGASYNEQFF.

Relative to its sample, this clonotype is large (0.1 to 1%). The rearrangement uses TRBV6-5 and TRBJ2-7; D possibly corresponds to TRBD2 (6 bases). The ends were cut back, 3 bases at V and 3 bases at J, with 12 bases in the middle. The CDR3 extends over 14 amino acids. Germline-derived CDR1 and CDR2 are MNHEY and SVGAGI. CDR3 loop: CASSYQAGGYEQYF. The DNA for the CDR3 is TGTGCCAGCAGTTATCAGGCCGGGGGCTACGAGCAGTACTTC.

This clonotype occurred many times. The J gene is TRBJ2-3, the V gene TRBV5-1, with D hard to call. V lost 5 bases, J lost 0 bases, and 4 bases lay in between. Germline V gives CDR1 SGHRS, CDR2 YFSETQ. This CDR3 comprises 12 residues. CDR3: CASRISTDTQYF. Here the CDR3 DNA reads TGCGCCAGCAGAATTAGCACAGATACGCAGTATTTT.

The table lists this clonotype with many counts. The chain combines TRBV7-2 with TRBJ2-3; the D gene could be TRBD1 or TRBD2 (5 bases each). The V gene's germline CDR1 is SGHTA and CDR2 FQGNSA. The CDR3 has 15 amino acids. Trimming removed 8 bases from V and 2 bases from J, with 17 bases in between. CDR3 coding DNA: TGTGCCAGCGGCCAGGGACGGACCAACACAGATACGCAGTATTTT. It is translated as CASGQGRTNTDTQYF.

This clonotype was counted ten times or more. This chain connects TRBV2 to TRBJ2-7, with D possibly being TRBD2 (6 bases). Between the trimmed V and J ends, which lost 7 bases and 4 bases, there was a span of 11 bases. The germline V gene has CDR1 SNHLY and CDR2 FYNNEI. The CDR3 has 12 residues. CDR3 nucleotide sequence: TGTGCCAGCATCGGGGGAGGTTACGAGCAGTACTTC. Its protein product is CASIGGGYEQYF.

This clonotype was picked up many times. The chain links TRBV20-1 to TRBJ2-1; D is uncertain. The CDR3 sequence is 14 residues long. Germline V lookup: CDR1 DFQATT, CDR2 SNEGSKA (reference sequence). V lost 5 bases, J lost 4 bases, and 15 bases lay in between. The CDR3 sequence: CSAPYGEPYNEQFF. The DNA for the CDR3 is TGCAGTGCTCCGTACGGCGAACCATACAATGAGCAGTTCTTC.

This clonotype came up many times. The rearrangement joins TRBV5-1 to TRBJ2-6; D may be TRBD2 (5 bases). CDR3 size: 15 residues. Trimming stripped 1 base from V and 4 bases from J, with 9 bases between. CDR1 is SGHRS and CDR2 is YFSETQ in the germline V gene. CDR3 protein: CASSLSSGGANVLTF. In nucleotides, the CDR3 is TGCGCCAGCAGCTTGTCGTCGGGAGGGGCCAACGTCCTGACTTTC.